This entry is about one T cell receptor (beta chain). The antigen is not known. These data come from a study of chemoradiotherapy in HPV16-positive cancers. Study-wide results and limits: HPV-responsive T-cell expansion during chemoradiotherapy was linked to improved recurrence-free survival in HPV16-positive patients. Candidate HPV-specific clones and E7-related TCR motifs grew in tumor during treatment.

Produced via immunoSEQ multiplex PCR; TCRdb's table is partial and in-frame only. The repertoire holds tens of thousands of clones, with 90% as singletons. Trimming removed 0 bases at V and 6 bases at J, with 9 bases between. The CDR3 is made up of 13 amino acids. Germline CDR1 reads SGHRS; CDR2 reads YFSETQ. This receptor was identified in a human donor with HPV-associated anogenital cancer. The chain is built from TRBV5-1 and TRBJ1-1; D uncertain. This sample comprised blood, obtained from a patient who underwent chemoradiotherapy. CDR3 coding DNA: TGCGCCAGCAGCTTGGCGGTCGGATCTGAAGCTTTCTTT. Its translation: CASSLAVGSEAFF.